This is a list of T cell receptor beta chains from one sample in a study of graft-versus-host responses after intestinal transplantation. Produced via immunoSEQ multiplex PCR; TCRdb's table is partial and in-frame only. The table includes fewer than 25,000 clones, 70% to 90% detected once. This specimen consisted of PBMCs, obtained more than 450 days after intestinal transplant. These receptors were collected from a human patient who received an intestinal transplant, so some T cells may come from the graft donor. CDR3s include the opening cysteine and the closing phenylalanine or tryptophan. A D gene is named only where the DNA matches it firmly. The size entry is marked missing in some rows and otherwise reads once, few, many or a size class.

clone_size	d_call	v_call	j_call	cdr3_aa	cdr3_nt
NA	NA	TRBV4-1	TRBJ2-1	CASSQADRDPHNEQFF	TGCGCCAGCAGCCAAGCGGATCGGGACCCACACAATGAGCAGTTCTTC
NA	NA	TRBV6-6	TRBJ2-7	CASNYEQAYEQYF	TGTGCCAGCAATTACGAGCAGGCCTACGAGCAGTACTTC
NA	NA	TRBV9	TRBJ2-5	CASSVVPYVASQETQYF	TGTGCCAGCAGCGTAGTTCCCTACGTAGCCTCACAAGAGACCCAGTACTTC
NA	TRBD1	TRBV10-3	TRBJ1-2	CAIRADRAGGYTF	TGTGCCATCAGAGCTGACAGGGCGGGTGGCTACACCTTC
NA	NA	TRBV19	TRBJ1-6	CASSIVHDVDSPLHF	TGTGCCAGTAGTATAGTCCATGACGTCGATTCACCCCTCCACTTT
NA	NA	TRBV9	TRBJ2-3	CASTEVLAASTDTQYF	TGTGCCTCTACCGAAGTACTAGCAGCTAGCACAGATACGCAGTATTTT
NA	TRBD1	TRBV5-1	TRBJ2-5	CASSFDRGWETQYF	TGCGCCAGCAGCTTTGACAGGGGCTGGGAGACCCAGTACTTC
NA	TRBD2	TRBV6-1	TRBJ2-3	CASSQTSGRGDTQYF	TGTGCCAGCAGTCAGACTAGCGGGAGGGGAGATACGCAGTATTTT
NA	NA	TRBV11-2	TRBJ2-1	CASSVNRDLAYNEQFF	TGTGCCAGCAGCGTAAACCGGGACTTGGCCTACAATGAGCAGTTCTTC
NA	TRBD2	TRBV14	TRBJ2-7	CASSPWTSIGEQYF	TGTGCCAGCAGCCCTTGGACTAGTATAGGCGAGCAGTACTTC
NA	NA	TRBV7-9	TRBJ2-3	CASSSFLSLKITDTQYF	TGTGCCAGCAGCTCGTTTCTGTCCCTGAAAATCACAGATACGCAGTATTTT
NA	NA	TRBV7-8	TRBJ2-1	CASSSLRGSYNEQFF	TGTGCCAGCAGCTCCCTCCGGGGCTCTTACAATGAGCAGTTCTTC
NA	TRBD2	TRBV10-1	TRBJ2-3	CASSPGRAADTQYF	TGCGCCAGCAGCCCCGGGAGGGCCGCAGATACGCAGTATTTT
NA	TRBD2	TRBV7-2	TRBJ2-7	CASSLVGRGNEQYF	TGTGCCAGCAGCTTAGTGGGGCGGGGGAACGAGCAGTACTTC
NA	TRBD2	TRBV6-5	TRBJ2-1	CASSQREETEQFF	TGTGCCAGCAGTCAGCGGGAGGAAACTGAGCAGTTCTTC
few	TRBD1	TRBV19	TRBJ2-7	CASSIVGTVYEQYF	TGTGCCAGTAGTATCGTAGGGACAGTCTACGAGCAGTACTTC
once	NA	TRBV6-5	TRBJ2-3	CASSYTELRGDTQYF	TGTGCCAGCAGTTACACGGAATTAAGGGGAGATACGCAGTATTTT